This entry lists 25 T cell receptor beta chains sequenced from one sample in a study of molecular identifiers for immune sequencing clone quantification. One entry per CDR3 protein results from TCRdb running MiXCR on the PCR reads. The sample lists 85,000 to 130,000 distinct CDR3 sequences; 35% to 40% were seen once. Sequenced input: naive CD8+ T cells from blood, with Jurkat cell RNA spiked in. The subset: FACS-sorted CD8+CD4-CCR7+CD45RA+ naive T cells. Source of these receptors: a human donor in good health. Some libraries in this study had Jurkat cell RNA spiked in.

Points on this clonotype: This may be a read error, as it is one base from a much larger clone. The chain is built from TRBV4-1 and TRBJ2-5, with 8 bases fitting TRBD2. Per germline, CDR1 MGHRA and CDR2 YSYEKL. The CDR3 is made up of 14 amino acids. V lost 4 bases to trimming and J lost 4 bases; unmatched junction nucleotides: 5. CDR3 nucleotide sequence: TGCGCCAGCAGCCGCGGACTAGCTCGAGAGACCCAGTACTTC. It yields the protein CASSRGLARETQYF.

In this sample, this clonotype turned up a few times. This chain uses TRBV9 with TRBJ1-4; 8 bases align to TRBD1. With 1 base clipped from V and 6 bases from J, the junction kept 2 bases outside the gene matches. CDR3 length: 14 amino acids. Germline V gives CDR1 SGDLS, CDR2 YYNGEE. The CDR3 protein is CASSVQGAHEKLFF. In DNA, the CDR3 is TGTGCCAGCAGCGTACAGGGGGCTCATGAAAAACTGTTTTTT.

The V and J genes are TRBV7-9 and TRBJ1-4; D is unclear. V was clipped by 6 bases and J by 5 bases, with 7 bases between them. CDR1 and CDR2 (germline): SEHNR, FQNEAQ (reference sequence). The CDR3 is made up of 12 amino acids. Here the CDR3 reads CASRYGNEKLFF. The DNA of the CDR3 is TGTGCCAGCAGATACGGAAATGAAAAACTGTTTTTT.

Only one count was recorded for this clonotype. Possible read error: a much larger clone is one base away. The gene calls are TRBV27 and TRBJ2-3, with D uncertain. CDR1 MNHEY and CDR2 SMNVEV come from the germline V gene (reference sequence). The CDR3 runs to 12 residues. The V end was cut by 5 bases, the J end by 10 bases, with 13 bases between. The CDR3 bases are TGTGCCAGCAGTCTTAGCCCTGATTCGCAGTATTTT. Translated, it gives CASSLSPDSQYF.

This clonotype was seen at least ten times. The gene calls are TRBV28 and TRBJ2-5; 7 bases fit TRBD2. Germline V gene data show CDR1 as MDHEN and CDR2 as SYDVKM. There are 16 residues in the CDR3. V lost 4 bases to trimming and J lost 4 bases; unmatched junction nucleotides: 12. The CDR3 DNA reads TGTGCCAGCAGTTCTCCACTAGCGAGGAAGGGAGAGACCCAGTACTTC. Translated: CASSSPLARKGETQYF.

On this clonotype itself: Its ends do not fully match the called genes, so a read error is possible. J is TRBJ2-2 and V is TRBV19, with 10 bases aligning to TRBD2. The CDR3 has 18 amino acids. Per germline, CDR1 LNHDA and CDR2 SQIVND (reference sequence). CDR3 in DNA: TGTGCCAGTCTGCGGACTAGCGGAACCTACGCGAACACCGAGGAGCTGTTTTTT. Its translation is CASLRTSGTYANTEELFF.

This clonotype showed up just a few times. This CDR3 fails to terminate in the conserved phenylalanine or tryptophan, so it likely reflects a read error. This chain uses TRBV7-8 with TRBJ2-1, with D perhaps matching TRBD2 (5 bases). Germline V gene data show CDR1 as SGHVS and CDR2 as FQNEAQ. This CDR3 region has 14 residues. The V end was cut by 4 bases, the J end by 5 bases, with 12 bases between. The CDR3 DNA reads TGTGCCAGCAGCTCCTGGACGGGAAACAATGAGCAGTTCATC. Protein product: CASSSWTGNNEQFI.

Remarks on this clonotype: A much larger clonotype is one base distant, so this may be a read error. The chain joins TRBV2 to TRBJ2-7; no reliable D call. The CDR3 is 11 amino acids. Germline V CDR1 and CDR2: SNHLY, FYNNEI. V shed 3 bases and J shed 9 bases, with 9 bases lying between them. The CDR3 DNA reads as TGTGCCAGCAGTGATGGACGAAGGCAGTACTTC. Translation gives CASSDGRRQYF.

This clonotype occurred a few times. V gene TRBV6-2 or TRBV6-3 combines with J gene TRBJ2-7; perhaps TRBD1 as D (6 bases). V was pared by 6 bases and J by 6 bases, with 21 bases between. CDR1 MNHEY and CDR2 SVGEGT come from the germline V gene. The CDR3 spans 15 residues. DNA for the CDR3: TGTGCCAGCAGGGGCCCGGGACACCCAGCTACCGAGCAGTACTTC. Encoded protein: CASRGPGHPATEQYF.

The rearrangement uses TRBV6-6 and TRBJ2-1; no reliable D call. This CDR3 is built from 13 residues. Germline V gene data show CDR1 as MNHNY and CDR2 as SVGAGI (reference sequence). The V and J ends lost 0 bases and 6 bases respectively, with 6 bases between them. This chain's CDR3 is CASSYSDVNEQFF. The CDR3 DNA sequence: TGTGCCAGCAGTTACTCCGACGTCAATGAGCAGTTCTTC.

This chain's CDR3 is CASSQRTDYEQYF. CDR3 in DNA: TGTGCCAGCAGCCAGAGGACGGATTACGAGCAGTACTTC. The chain is built from TRBV6-5 and TRBJ2-7; no clear D. The V end lost 6 bases, the J end lost 4 bases, and 13 bases lay between the germline ends. The germline V gene encodes CDR1 MNHEY and CDR2 SVGAGI. The CDR3 loop spans 13 amino acids.

Of note for this clonotype: A much larger clone lies a single base off, so this may be a read error. The rearrangement uses TRBV6-5 and TRBJ2-1, with a tentative D call TRBD2 (5 bases). V dropped 5 bases and J dropped 8 bases, with 13 bases sitting between them. Per the germline V gene, CDR1 is MNHEY and CDR2 is SVGAGI. The CDR3 is made up of 13 amino acids. The CDR3 DNA sequence: TGTGCCAGCAGTAGTCCCCGGGGAGATGAGCAGTTCTTC. This encodes CASSSPRGDEQFF.

This clonotype showed up just a few times. The chain is built from TRBV11-2 and TRBJ2-1; 8 bases align to TRBD2. The CDR3 extends over 17 amino acids. Per germline, CDR1 SGHAT and CDR2 FQNNGV. Losses at the gene ends were 4 bases for V and 1 base for J; bases not matched to a gene: 9. CDR3 sequence: CASSWTERELSYNEQFF. The CDR3 DNA follows: TGTGCCAGCAGCTGGACCGAGCGGGAGCTATCCTACAATGAGCAGTTCTTC.

This clonotype occurred many times. This chain joins TRBV28 and TRBJ2-3; D is unresolved. This CDR3 comprises 15 residues. V dropped 4 bases and J dropped 2 bases, with 13 bases sitting between them. Germline-derived CDR1 and CDR2 are MDHEN and SYDVKM. The CDR3 here is CASSSGTRVTDTQYF. The CDR3 DNA is TGTGCCAGCAGTTCCGGCACCAGAGTCACAGATACGCAGTATTTT.

This clonotype was seen a handful of times. The rearrangement links TRBV28 to TRBJ2-5, with D possibly being TRBD2 (5 bases). CDR1 is MDHEN, CDR2 SYDVKM, per germline. The CDR3 is 16 residues long. V was cut by 6 bases and J by 5 bases, with 22 bases left in between. CDR3 DNA: TGTGCCAGCAGCGTTACTAGATTCAGGTCCGCGGAGACCCAGTACTTC. Protein product: CASSVTRFRSAETQYF.

This chain joins TRBV7-6 and TRBJ2-1; TRBD2 matches at 8 bases. Germline CDR1 SGHVS, CDR2 FNYEAQ. The CDR3 covers 12 residues. Trimming removed 10 bases from V and 7 bases from J; junction bases left unmatched: 6. CDR3 sequence reads: CATSGGPNEQFF. The CDR3 nucleotides are TGTGCCACGAGCGGGGGCCCGAATGAGCAGTTCTTC.

This clonotype was detected once. A read error may produce the germline difference seen at one junction end. This chain joins TRBV29-1 and TRBJ2-2; tentatively, D is TRBD2 (5 bases). Per the germline V gene, CDR1 is SQVTM and CDR2 is ANQGSEA. This CDR3 has 12 amino acids. As DNA, the CDR3 is TGCAGCGTTTGGTCAGAACCCGGGGAGCAGTTTTTT. It encodes CSVWSEPGEQFF.

The chain is built from TRBV13 and TRBJ2-5; 11 bases are shared with TRBD1. V was pared by 3 bases and J by 5 bases, with 8 bases of the junction left unmatched. This CDR3 comprises 16 residues. CDR1 is PRHDT and CDR2 is FYEKMQ in the germline V gene (reference sequence). CDR3 nucleotide sequence: TGTGCCAGCAGCTTTTCACCCGGGACAGGGGGTGAGACCCAGTACTTC. As protein: CASSFSPGTGGETQYF.

Note on this clonotype: A much larger clone lies a single base off, so this may be a read error. The chain is built from TRBV12-3 or TRBV12-4 and TRBJ1-3; D unclear. The CDR3 is made up of 14 amino acids. The CDR3 nucleotides read TGTGCCAGCAGTTTGGCCAGCTCTGGAAACACCACATATTTT. Its translation: CASSLASSGNTTYF.

In this sample, this clonotype turned up once. A much larger clone lies one base from this, so it may be a read error. Since no conserved phenylalanine or tryptophan closes the CDR3, a read error is the likely cause. The DNA is left out, because the CDR3 cannot be placed on it with certainty; the CDR3 is given as TCRdb lists it. The chain couples TRBV7-8 to TRBJ2-3; the table's D call, TRBD1, was not checked against the DNA. The CDR3 is made up of 12 amino acids, end residues included. In germline, CDR1 is SGHVS, CDR2 FQNEAQ. CDR3: CASSSPGQGEYL.

This sequence joins TRBV6-2 or TRBV6-3 and TRBJ2-7; TRBD1 is a possible D gene (6 bases). The germline CDR1 and CDR2 sequences are MNHEY and SVGEGT. This CDR3 is built from 11 residues. V lost 5 bases and J 5 bases, leaving 7 bases between the germline ends. The CDR3: CASSKGDEQYF. The CDR3 nucleotides read TGTGCCAGCAGTAAGGGGGACGAGCAGTACTTC.

As to this clonotype: A much larger clone differs by one base, so this may be a read error. This sequence joins TRBV4-2 and TRBJ2-3; maybe TRBD1 (6 bases). CDR3 length: 15 amino acids. Germline V gene lookup returns CDR1 LGHNA and CDR2 YNFKEQ. The CDR3 DNA sequence: TGTGCCTGCAGCCCCGTAGACAGGAGCACAGATACGCAGTATTTT. Amino acids: CACSPVDRSTDTQYF.

This clonotype was recorded a few times. The rearrangement joins TRBV3-1 to TRBJ2-7; tentatively, D is TRBD1 or TRBD2 (5 bases each). The germline V and J ends were trimmed by 4 bases and 0 bases, with 10 bases remaining between them. From germline, CDR1 is LGHDT and CDR2 YNNKEL (reference sequence). The CDR3 consists of 14 residues. The CDR3 DNA reads as TGTGCCAGCAGCCCCGGGACGTTCTCCTACGAGCAGTACTTC. It codes for CASSPGTFSYEQYF.

This clonotype has more than one count but fewer than ten. CDR3 region: CASTRTGYSDTQYF. CDR3 DNA sequence: TGTGCCAGCACGCGGACAGGGTACTCAGATACGCAGTATTTT. This chain links TRBV7-8 with TRBJ2-3; TRBD1 aligns across 8 bases. The CDR3 runs to 14 residues. After removal of 7 bases from V and 4 bases from J, the junction contained 7 bases not matched to a gene. Looked up from germline, CDR1 is SGHVS and CDR2 is FQNEAQ.

About this clonotype itself: This may stem from a read error, because a much larger clone lies one nucleotide away. The conserved closing phenylalanine or tryptophan is absent in this CDR3, likely reflecting a read error. The chain links TRBV20-1 to TRBJ1-1; no firm D call. This CDR3 is built from 11 residues. Looked up from germline, CDR1 is DFQATT and CDR2 is SNEGSKA (reference sequence). Written as DNA, the CDR3 is TGCATGGGCGTGGTCAACACTGAAGCTTTCTCT. Its translation: CMGVVNTEAFS.